The 23 T cell receptor beta chains below all came from one sample that was sequenced in a study of CD8+ T cells in alopecia areata. Described treatment: oral pan-JAK inhibitor, 5-10 mg twice daily. In each case, RNA was isolated and then reverse transcribed into cDNA as the sequencing template. The data were produced by immunoSEQ multiplex PCR, yet TCRdb's version contains in-frame clones alone and is incomplete. The sample lists around 100,000 clones; under 90% were seen once. The sample was CD8+ T cells sorted from blood, taken around week 31, from a patient treated with tofacitinib. These receptors all come from a human donor with alopecia areata.

The chain is built from TRBV6-1 and TRBJ2-7; D is perhaps TRBD1 (5 bases). This CDR3 contains 18 residues. Per germline, CDR1 MNHNS and CDR2 SASEGT. Trimming pared 3 bases from V and 2 bases from J, leaving 23 bases between. CDR3 residues: CASSDFPPDDSFPYEQYF. The CDR3 nucleotides are TGTGCCAGCAGTGATTTTCCACCCGATGACAGCTTCCCCTACGAGCAGTACTTC.

CDR3 loop: CAWKNPGAGSTGELFF. For the CDR3, the DNA is TGTGCCTGGAAAAACCCTGGGGCAGGGAGCACCGGGGAGCTGTTTTTT. This sequence joins TRBV30 and TRBJ2-2; D possibly uses TRBD1 or TRBD2 (5 bases each). The CDR3 spans 16 residues. Trimming stripped 4 bases from V and 4 bases from J, with 19 bases between. CDR1 and CDR2 (germline): GTSNPN, SVGIG (reference sequence).

In this sample, this clone turned up a few times. The chain links TRBV7-2 to TRBJ1-1; D is unresolved. This CDR3 has 13 residues. The V end lost 1 base, the J end lost 4 bases, and 7 bases lay between the germline ends. Germline loops: CDR1 SGHTA, CDR2 FQGNSA. In nucleotides, the CDR3 is TGTGCCAGCAGCTTAGGTCGGGTCACTGAAGCTTTCTTT. It yields the protein CASSLGRVTEAFF. The full variable domain, rest sourced from reference TRBV7-2 and TRBJ1-1, is GAGVSQSPSNKVTEKGKDVELRCDPISGHTALYWYRQSLGQGLEFLIYFQGNSAPDKSGLPSDRFSAERTGGSVSTLTIQRTQQEDSAVYLCASSLGRVTEAFFGQGTRLTVV.

This chain connects TRBV7-7 to TRBJ2-3; D remains unclear. This CDR3 has 13 amino acids. Germline V CDR1 and CDR2: SSHAT, FNYEAQ (reference sequence). V lost 5 bases and J lost 2, with 8 bases in between. CDR3 amino acids: CASSLGITDTQYF. The CDR3 nucleotides read TGTGCCAGCAGCCTAGGAATCACAGATACGCAGTATTTT.

The chain carries TRBV14 and TRBJ2-2, with 7 positions matching TRBD2. Germline V gives CDR1 SGHDN, CDR2 FVKESK. J lost 6 bases, V lost 4 bases, and 5 bases had no gene match. The CDR3 consists of 14 residues. CDR3 region: CASSPLTSAGELFF. The CDR3 DNA sequence: TGTGCCAGCAGCCCGCTTACTAGCGCCGGGGAGCTGTTTTTT.

The V call is TRBV15, the J call TRBJ1-1; D remains ambiguous. This CDR3 is 16 amino acids long. From germline, CDR1 is LNHNV and CDR2 YYDKDF (reference sequence). The V and J ends lost 4 bases and 0 bases respectively, with 15 bases between them. CDR3 region: CATSKLTYGVNTEAFF. The CDR3, as DNA: TGTGCCACCAGCAAATTGACGTACGGGGTGAACACTGAAGCTTTCTTT. Full variable domain (outside the CDR3, taken from reference TRBV15 and TRBJ1-1): DAMVIQNPRYQVTQFGKPVTLSCSQTLNHNVMYWYQQKSSQAPKLLFHYYDKDFNNEADTPDNFQSRRPNTSFCFLDIRSPGLGDTAMYLCATSKLTYGVNTEAFFGQGTRLTVV.

V usage is TRBV9 and J usage is TRBJ2-1; the match to TRBD1 covers 9 bases. Trimming took 3 bases from V and 4 from J; bases not matched to a gene: 2. The CDR3 sequence is 14 residues long. CDR1 is SGDLS and CDR2 is YYNGEE in the germline V gene. The CDR3 nucleotides read TGTGCCAGCAGCGGGACAGGGGCTTACAATGAGCAGTTCTTC. This codes for CASSGTGAYNEQFF.

This chain joins TRBV5-4 and TRBJ2-7; D is unclear. Germline V gene sequence: CDR1 SGHNT, CDR2 YYREEE (reference sequence). This CDR3 comprises 13 residues. V lost 0 bases and J lost 5, with 9 bases in between. CDR3 protein: CASSLVLNNEQYF. The DNA of the CDR3 is TGTGCCAGCAGCTTGGTACTAAACAACGAGCAGTACTTC.

Here the CDR3 DNA reads TGTGCCAGCAGCGCTCCCTTAAATAAAGGTGGGGATGGCTACACCTTC. Translation: CASSAPLNKGGDGYTF. V usage is TRBV9 and J usage is TRBJ1-2; D is ambiguous. The V gene lost 3 bases and the J gene lost 6 bases, with 21 bases spanning the gap. The CDR3 length is 16 residues. Germline V gives CDR1 SGDLS, CDR2 YYNGEE.

The chain combines TRBV27 with TRBJ1-5; 8 bases map to TRBD1. After removal of 5 bases from V and 9 bases from J, the junction contained 9 bases not matched to a gene. The CDR3 runs 14 residues. Germline CDR1 MNHEY, CDR2 SMNVEV (reference sequence). CDR3 in amino acids: CASSPFQGAMPQHF. The CDR3 bases are TGTGCCAGCAGTCCCTTTCAGGGGGCGATGCCCCAGCATTTT.

The chain carries TRBV29-1 and TRBJ2-5, with 10 bases matching TRBD2. The J call is uncertain, as TRBJ2-7 better fits the DNA end. Germline V gives CDR1 SQVTM, CDR2 ANQGSEA. The CDR3 totals 13 residues. CDR3 nucleotide sequence: TGCAGCGTTCAGACTAGCGGGTACTACGAGCAGTACTTC. Encoded protein: CSVQTSGYYEQYF.

To note about this clone: Other DNA sequences of this sample code for an identical CDR3. J is TRBJ2-7 and V is TRBV7-9; no reliable D call. Trimming left V 1 base short and J 5 bases short, with 6 bases between. The CDR3 spans 12 residues. Germline-derived CDR1 and CDR2 are SEHNR and FQNEAQ (reference sequence). The CDR3 DNA follows: TGTGCCAGCAGCTTAGGGCGCGACGAGCAGTACTTC. Its translation is CASSLGRDEQYF.

The gene calls are TRBV19 and TRBJ1-5; TRBD1 might be the D (5 bases). Germline loops: CDR1 LNHDA, CDR2 SQIVND (reference sequence). The CDR3 contains 15 residues. V was pared by 5 bases and J by 0 bases, with 11 bases between. CDR3 nucleotide sequence: TGTGCCAGTAGTCTACAGGATTATAGCAATCAGCCCCAGCATTTT. Translating it yields CASSLQDYSNQPQHF. The variable domain in full, with the rest retrieved from reference TRBV19 and TRBJ1-5, is DGGITQSPKYLFRKEGQNVTLSCEQNLNHDAMYWYRQDPGQGLRLIYYSQIVNDFQKGDIAEGYSVSREKKESFPLTVTSAQKNPTAFYLCASSLQDYSNQPQHFGDGTRLSIL.

This clone turned up a few times. This may be a read error: a much more frequent sequence differs by one nucleotide. The sample carries other DNA sequences with the same CDR3. The rearrangement joins TRBV4-1 to TRBJ2-3; D might be TRBD2 (6 bases). This CDR3 is built from 14 residues. With 1 base removed from V and 5 bases from J, the gap between germline ends came to 10 bases. Germline V gives CDR1 MGHRA, CDR2 YSYEKL. CDR3 nucleotides: TGCGCCAGCAGCCAAGCGGGAGAGGTAGATACGCAGTATTTT. It encodes CASSQAGEVDTQYF.

The chain carries TRBV2 and TRBJ2-1; the match to TRBD2 covers 7 bases. The germline CDR1 and CDR2 sequences are SNHLY and FYNNEI. V gave up 0 bases and J gave up 7 bases; unmatched junction bases: 3. The CDR3 consists of 14 residues. The CDR3 region is CASSEALSGNEQFF. CDR3 in DNA: TGTGCCAGCAGTGAAGCGCTTAGCGGGAATGAGCAGTTCTTC.

The chain is built from TRBV6-1 and TRBJ2-1, with 11 bases matching TRBD2. CDR3 size: 15 residues. Germline V gives CDR1 MNHNS, CDR2 SASEGT. The trim removed 4 bases at V and 7 bases at J, leaving 6 bases unmatched. The CDR3, as DNA: TGTGCCAGCAGTGTGCTAGCGGGGGGTGAGAATGAGCAGTTCTTC. Translation gives CASSVLAGGENEQFF.

The rearrangement joins TRBV29-1 to TRBJ1-2; D gene uncertain. The germline V gene encodes CDR1 SQVTM and CDR2 ANQGSEA. V lost 7 bases and J 2 bases, leaving 11 bases between the germline ends. The CDR3 spans 12 residues. The CDR3 DNA reads as TGCAGCGGCTGGGCGGGGAACTATGGCTACACCTTC. Translated, it gives CSGWAGNYGYTF.

The chain recombines TRBV5-1 with TRBJ2-2; D is uncertain. This CDR3 is built from 13 residues. Trimming left V 0 bases short and J 7 bases short, with 7 bases between. Germline V gene lookup returns CDR1 SGHRS and CDR2 YFSETQ. In DNA, the CDR3 is TGCGCCAGCAGCTTGGAGTCAAACGGGGAGCTGTTTTTT. It is translated as CASSLESNGELFF.

CDR3: CASSVAGGPRNEQFF. DNA of the CDR3: TGTGCCAGCAGCGTAGCGGGAGGGCCGCGCAATGAGCAGTTCTTC. The J gene is TRBJ2-1, the V gene TRBV9; 8 nucleotides agree with TRBD2. The length of the CDR3 is 15 residues. Looked up from germline, CDR1 is SGDLS and CDR2 is YYNGEE. Germline trimming cut 0 bases from V and 6 bases from J; bases unmatched to any gene: 5. Using reference TRBV9 and TRBJ2-1 for the parts outside the CDR3, the full variable domain is DSGVTQTPKHLITATGQRVTLRCSPRSGDLSVYWYQQSLDQGLQFLIQYYNGEERAKGNILERFSAQQFPDLHSELNLSSLELGDSALYFCASSVAGGPRNEQFFGPGTRLTVL.

The rearrangement joins TRBV29-1 to TRBJ2-7; no definite D call. Germline lookup yields CDR1 SQVTM and CDR2 ANQGSEA. The CDR3 loop spans 14 amino acids. Trimming took 3 bases from V and 2 from J, leaving 14 bases between them. The CDR3: CSVDTAETPYEQYF. The CDR3 DNA reads TGCAGCGTTGATACGGCAGAAACACCCTACGAGCAGTACTTC.

This clone has only one observation. The chain has TRBV7-3 and TRBJ2-7, with 11 nucleotides matching TRBD2. This CDR3 comprises 16 residues. J gave up 4 bases and V 4 bases, and 9 bases lay outside the gene matches. Germline CDR1 is SGHTA and CDR2 is FQGTGA. Here the CDR3 DNA reads TGTGCCAGCAGCTCGCTCGAGACTAGCGGGGATTACGAGCAGTACTTC. It translates to CASSSLETSGDYEQYF.

The V gene is TRBV4-1, the J gene TRBJ2-3; no clear D. From germline, CDR1 is MGHRA and CDR2 YSYEKL. Deletions cut 1 base from V and 2 bases from J, with 16 bases between. This CDR3 is built from 17 residues. CDR3 protein: CASSQAPRFRNTDTQYF. CDR3 DNA: TGCGCCAGCAGCCAAGCCCCCAGGTTTAGGAACACAGATACGCAGTATTTT.

The rearrangement joins TRBV29-1 to TRBJ2-5, with a tentative D call TRBD2 (5 bases). Deletions cut 0 bases from V and 2 bases from J, with 7 bases between. Germline V gene data show CDR1 as SQVTM and CDR2 as ANQGSEA. The CDR3 totals 13 residues. This CDR3 is CSVEDGDQETQYF. The CDR3 DNA is TGCAGCGTTGAAGACGGGGATCAAGAGACCCAGTACTTC.